Listed here is a single T cell receptor beta chain. The sample originates from a study of blood T cell repertoires in COVID-19. Study summary: Whether acute or convalescent, the COVID-19 samples came from the United States, Italy and Spain.

Repertoires were generated with immunoSEQ multiplex PCR, while TCRdb's copy carries only in-frame clones and drops some. The table lists some 120,000 clones, 84% of them singletons. Trimming pared 4 bases from V and 8 bases from J, leaving 12 bases between. The germline V gene has CDR1 ENHRY and CDR2 SYGVKD. The CDR3 consists of 13 residues. The clonotype was recovered from a woman aged 25-40 years who had recovered from COVID-19. V gene TRBV10-3 combines with J gene TRBJ2-1; D is perhaps TRBD2 (6 bases). The specimen sequenced was peripheral blood. The CDR3 nucleotides read TGTGCCATCAGTGTCCGAGGAGGGGATGAGCAGTTCTTC. This gives the protein CAISVRGGDEQFF.